The subject of this entry is one T cell receptor beta chain. The data stem from a study of blood T cell repertoires in COVID-19. Study in general: Italy, Spain and the United States were the sources of the convalescent and acute COVID-19 samples. The analysed material was cDNA or gDNA that came from T cells, B-cell-depleted T cells, or PBMCs.

TCRdb's table, derived via immunoSEQ multiplex PCR, lists solely in-frame clones and lacks some. This table has about 300,000 clones, around 89% appearing once. One Seattle source followed patients from active infection through their disease course. CDR3 length equals 12 residues. Trimming pared 5 bases from V and 6 bases from J, leaving 11 bases between. Germline values: CDR1 LNHDA, CDR2 SQIVND (reference sequence). The receptor was isolated from a woman aged 25 to 39 with COVID-19, enrolled during active disease. The material sequenced was peripheral blood. The V gene is TRBV19, the J gene TRBJ2-7, with TRBD1 as a possible D gene (5 bases). The CDR3 reads CASSSAGSEQYF. In DNA form, the CDR3 reads TGTGCCAGTAGTTCAGCAGGGTCCGAGCAGTACTTC.